This is a list of T cell receptor beta chains from one sample in a study of response to subunit inactivated influenza vaccine. TCRdb reanalysed the RT-PCR reads using MiXCR and keeps one entry per CDR3 protein. Of about 780,000 distinct CDR3 sequences detected, about a fifth appear once; the ten largest clones hold roughly 10%. This sample comprised PBMCs from blood, obtained 4 to 6 days after vaccination. These receptors were obtained from a man aged 50 to 60 who received an inactivated influenza vaccine. The CDR3 runs from the conserved cysteine through the conserved F or W. Clone sizes are given selectively: once, few, many, or a class where the clone is expanded.

clone_size,v_call,j_call,cdr3_aa
NA,TRBV12-3/TRBV12-4,TRBJ2-6,CASSRDLGQGSGANVLTF
NA,TRBV7-7,TRBJ2-5,CASSLVTGRQETQYF
many,TRBV12-3/TRBV12-4,TRBJ2-5,CASTPDSEETQYF
many,TRBV20-1,TRBJ2-1,CSASGTSGSYEQFF
NA,TRBV7-2,TRBJ2-3,CASSSEGQIRDTQYF
few,TRBV10-3,TRBJ2-3,CAIRPLAGPTDTQYF
once,TRBV2,TRBJ2-7,CASNWPHEQYF
few,TRBV6-1,TRBJ2-7,CASSPRTGVLIPYEQYF
many,TRBV7-9,TRBJ1-1,CASSLRAGGWMNTEAFF
NA,TRBV10-2,TRBJ2-7,CASSNTGTGYEQYF
NA,TRBV5-5,TRBJ2-7,CASSLGSSGGYEQYF
many,TRBV5-1,TRBJ2-1,CASSLGGRNEQFF
NA,TRBV25-1,TRBJ2-7,CASSGPRDSEQYF
NA,TRBV9,TRBJ1-1,CASSARDRDTEAFF
NA,TRBV29-1,TRBJ2-1,CSVPRGGNEQFF
few,TRBV4-1,TRBJ2-4,CASSQGYSRLAKNMQYF
NA,TRBV27,TRBJ2-1,CATAPGLVGNEQFF
NA,TRBV6-2/TRBV6-3,TRBJ2-1,CASRPGRWGQEAYNEQFF
NA,TRBV12-3/TRBV12-4,TRBJ1-4,CASRYRQGNEKLFF
once,TRBV2,TRBJ2-5,CASSVGLAGSETQYF
NA,TRBV7-2,TRBJ2-7,CASSLHAGPTFGEQYF
few,TRBV12-3/TRBV12-4,TRBJ2-2,CASSLMASAGELFF
NA,TRBV20-1,TRBJ2-7,CSANPGLGLYEQYF
few,TRBV2,TRBJ2-7,CASTPRGLSYEQYF
few,TRBV4-3,NA,CASGRDRGFSEQFF
few,TRBV12-3/TRBV12-4,TRBJ1-5,CASRHGQGAGQPQHF
few,TRBV20-1,TRBJ2-1,CSARPGLGIGEQFF
NA,TRBV29-1,TRBJ1-2,CSVEDENSNYGYTF
many,TRBV7-9,TRBJ2-5,CASSFSQETQYF
NA,TRBV29-1,TRBJ2-5,CSVELGGETQYF
few,TRBV7-2,TRBJ1-1,CASSSPLGHSQNTEAFF
many,TRBV10-2,TRBJ1-2,CASSESFGTNYGYTF